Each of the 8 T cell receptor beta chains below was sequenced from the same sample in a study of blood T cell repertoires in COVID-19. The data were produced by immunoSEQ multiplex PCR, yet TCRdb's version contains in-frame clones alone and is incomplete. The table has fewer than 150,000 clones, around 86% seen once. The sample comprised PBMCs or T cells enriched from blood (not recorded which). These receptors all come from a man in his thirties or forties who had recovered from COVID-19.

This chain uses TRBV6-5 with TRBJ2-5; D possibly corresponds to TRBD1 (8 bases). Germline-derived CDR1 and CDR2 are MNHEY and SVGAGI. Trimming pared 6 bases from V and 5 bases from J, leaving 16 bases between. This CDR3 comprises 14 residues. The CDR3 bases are TGTGCCAGCAGGCTCGACAGGGGAGGGGAGACCCAGTACTTC. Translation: CASRLDRGGETQYF.

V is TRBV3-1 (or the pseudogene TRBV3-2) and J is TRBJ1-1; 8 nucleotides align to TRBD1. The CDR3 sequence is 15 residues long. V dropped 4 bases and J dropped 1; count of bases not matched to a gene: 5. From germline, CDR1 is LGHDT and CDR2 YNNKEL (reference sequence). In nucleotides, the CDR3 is TGTGCCAGCAGCCTTAGGACAGGGACGAACACTGAAGCTTTCTTT. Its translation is CASSLRTGTNTEAFF.

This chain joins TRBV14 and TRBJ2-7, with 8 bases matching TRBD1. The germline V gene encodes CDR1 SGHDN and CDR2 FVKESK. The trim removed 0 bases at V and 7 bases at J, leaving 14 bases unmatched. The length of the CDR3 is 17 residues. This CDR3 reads CASSQDPGQGDIVEQYV. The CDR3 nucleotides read TGTGCCAGCAGCCAAGATCCCGGACAGGGCGATATTGTGGAGCAGTACGTC.

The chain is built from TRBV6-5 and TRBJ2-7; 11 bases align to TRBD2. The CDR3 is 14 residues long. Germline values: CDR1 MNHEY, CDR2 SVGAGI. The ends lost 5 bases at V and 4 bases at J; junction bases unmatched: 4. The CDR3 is CASSRASGGYEQYF. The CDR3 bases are TGTGCCAGCAGTAGGGCTAGCGGGGGGTACGAGCAGTACTTC.

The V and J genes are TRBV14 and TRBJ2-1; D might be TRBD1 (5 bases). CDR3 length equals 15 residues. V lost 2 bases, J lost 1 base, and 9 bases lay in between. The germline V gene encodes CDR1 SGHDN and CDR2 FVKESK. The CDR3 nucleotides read TGTGCCAGCAGCCAACTGGACACTTCCTACAATGAGCAGTTCTTC. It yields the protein CASSQLDTSYNEQFF.

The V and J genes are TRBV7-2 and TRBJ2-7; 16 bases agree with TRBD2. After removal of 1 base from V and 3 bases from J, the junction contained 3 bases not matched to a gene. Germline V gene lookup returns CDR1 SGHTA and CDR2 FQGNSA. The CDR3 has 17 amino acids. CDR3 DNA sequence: TGTGCCAGCAGCTTAGAGGGACTAGCGGGAGGGTTCTACGAGCAGTACTTC. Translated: CASSLEGLAGGFYEQYF.

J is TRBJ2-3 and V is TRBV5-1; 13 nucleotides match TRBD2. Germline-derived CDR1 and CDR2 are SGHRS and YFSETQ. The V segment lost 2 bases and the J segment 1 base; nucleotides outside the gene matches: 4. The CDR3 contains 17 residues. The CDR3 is CASSFTSGRAGTDTQYF. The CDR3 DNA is TGCGCCAGCAGCTTTACTAGCGGGAGGGCCGGCACAGATACGCAGTATTTT.

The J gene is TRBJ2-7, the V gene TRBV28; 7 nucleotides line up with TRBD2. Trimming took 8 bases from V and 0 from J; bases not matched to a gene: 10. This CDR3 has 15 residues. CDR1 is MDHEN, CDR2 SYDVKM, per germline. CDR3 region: CASARGDPISYEQYF. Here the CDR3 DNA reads TGTGCCAGCGCTCGGGGGGACCCAATCTCCTACGAGCAGTACTTC.